This T cell receptor beta chain is drawn from a study of T cells in tuberculosis. Across the whole study: CD1B tetramers identified T cells specific for mycobacterial lipid GMM.

On this clone itself: Its antigen is unidentified.

V shed 4 bases, J shed 8 bases, and the junction held 5 bases outside the gene matches. Germline V gene sequence: CDR1 SGHRS, CDR2 YFSETQ. The CDR3 has 13 residues. Clones were sequenced by immunoSEQ multiplex PCR, and TCRdb holds only the in-frame ones, with some missing. Of roughly 45,000 clones detected, roughly 94% appear once; the ten largest clones hold under 2%. Broader study findings: Active tuberculosis TCR-alpha repertoires lay closer to GMM-specific TCRs than IGRA-negative controls, suggesting clonal expansion. Smaller alpha distances in active tuberculosis partly reflected shorter CDR3-alpha lengths. A GMM-specific repertoire classifier reached 85% to 90% accuracy, AUROC 0.90.

The rearrangement links TRBV5-1 to TRBJ2-1; 8 bases map to TRBD1. Sequencing was performed on PBMCs. The clonotype was recovered from a donor between 10 and 35 years old with latent tuberculosis or without tuberculosis infection. Some clones in this sample may be carry-over from other donors' samples. CDR3 in DNA: TGCGCCAGCAGCCCCTCGACAGGGGATGAGCAGTTCTTC. Its protein product is CASSPSTGDEQFF.